This T cell receptor beta chain was sequenced during a study of OX40 agonist ivuxolimab in advanced cancers. On the study more broadly: With a range of roughly 20 to 80, age averaged approximately 60 years, and approximately 83% were male. Study-wide points: Clones of CD4+ and CD8+ blood T cells grew by week 6 at doses of 0.1 to 3.0 mg/kg.

V shed 2 bases and J shed 6 bases, with 6 bases lying between them. The CDR3 contains 12 residues. Germline assignment: CDR1 SGHTA and CDR2 FQGTGA. Clones were sequenced by immunoSEQ multiplex PCR, and TCRdb holds only the in-frame ones, with some missing. The sample yields approximately 60,000 clones, almost 85% seen once. Turning to this clone: Its antigen is unknown.

This sequence originates from an adult with an advanced solid tumor such as melanoma, head and neck, liver or kidney cancer. The specimen was CD4+ or CD8+ T cells sorted from blood, collected in a trial of the OX40 agonist ivuxolimab. The J gene is TRBJ2-3, the V gene TRBV7-3, with a possible D match to TRBD1 (6 bases). The CDR3 loop is CASSLQGDTQYF. The CDR3 DNA sequence: TGTGCCAGCAGCTTACAGGGGGATACGCAGTATTTT.